This is a list of T cell receptor beta chains from one sample in a study of neurological immune-mediated disorders. TCRdb re-analysed the 5' RACE reads in MiXCR, keeping a single row per CDR3 protein. The table has about 59,000 distinct CDR3 sequences, 20% to 30% seen once. Sequenced input: PBMCs. These receptors originate from a man in his sixties with HTLV-1-associated myelopathy (HAM/TSP). Both conserved end residues are part of each CDR3. The order of the fields is V gene, D gene, clone size, J gene, CDR3 protein. The D gene is left open where the match is weak. Some rows mark clone size as missing; the rest say once, few, many or name a class of expanded clone.

>TRBV3-1|TRBD1|NA|TRBJ2-6
CASSLRGTGLSGFNVLTF
>TRBV5-1|TRBD2|NA|TRBJ2-1
CASSLVASTSGSYNEQFF
>TRBV20-1|TRBD1|few|TRBJ2-3
CSARATGRGTDTQYF
>TRBV5-1|TRBD2|NA|TRBJ2-1
CASSTTLAASYNEQFF
>TRBV25-1|NA|NA|TRBJ2-1
CASRGVFSYNEQFF
>TRBV7-2|TRBD2|many|TRBJ2-1
CASSLVAGAYNEQFF
>TRBV20-1|TRBD1|NA|TRBJ1-1
CSARDRHTEAFF
>TRBV20-1|TRBD1|many|TRBJ1-1
CSAKDRGPTEAFF
>TRBV7-2|NA|many|TRBJ2-4
CASSPKGLAKNIQYF
>TRBV11-3|TRBD1|many|TRBJ2-4
CASSFSTGTENF
>TRBV4-1|TRBD2|NA|TRBJ2-1
CASTLEAGGMFNEQFF
>TRBV6-5|NA|few|TRBJ2-2
CASSLQGLGNTGELFF
>TRBV3-1|TRBD1|many|TRBJ2-2
CASSRLPGGLGTGELFF
>TRBV10-3|NA|many|TRBJ2-5
CAISATGETQYF
>TRBV19|TRBD1|many|TRBJ2-1
CASSIPTGVPYNEQFF
>TRBV29-1|NA|many|TRBJ2-1
CSVEVQLYNEQFF
>TRBV29-1|NA|many|TRBJ2-1
CSVEEGWGRDEQFF
>TRBV10-3|TRBD1|many|TRBJ1-1
CAISGNTGGGTEAFF
>TRBV5-1|NA|many|TRBJ2-3
CASSPGVGSTDTQYF
>TRBV4-2|TRBD1|many|TRBJ2-3
CASSQDLTGGSDTQYF
>TRBV20-1|TRBD2|many|TRBJ2-3
CSASLTSGTSVDTQYF
>TRBV20-1|TRBD2|many|TRBJ2-1
CPWRGTGGDNEQFF
>TRBV15|NA|many|TRBJ1-2
CATSRDLKGYGYTF
>TRBV4-1|TRBD2|many|TRBJ2-2
CASSQEGLAGGLRGTGELFF
>TRBV28|NA|NA|TRBJ1-1
CASSHPRALGTEAFF
>TRBV6-1|NA|many|TRBJ2-2
CASSEPDRYANTGELFF
>TRBV20-1|NA|few|TRBJ1-2
CSARDVRAGGGYTF
>TRBV5-1|TRBD1|many|TRBJ2-1
CASSLAGTAYNEQFF
>TRBV5-1|NA|once|TRBJ2-2
CASSGRDTTGELFF
>TRBV5-5|TRBD1|NA|NA
CASSLTGGHEQYF
>TRBV20-1|TRBD2|many|TRBJ2-1
CSARKTSGRLDEQFF
>TRBV10-3|TRBD1|many|TRBJ1-2
CATGADRDGRGYGYTF
>TRBV12-3/TRBV12-4|NA|many|TRBJ1-3
CASSYAFSGNTIYF
>TRBV5-1|NA|many|TRBJ2-1
CASSSGLPVDEQFF
>TRBV12-3/TRBV12-4|NA|many|TRBJ2-5
CASSQRQETQYF
>TRBV3-1|TRBD2|NA|TRBJ2-1
CASSQRASGTYNEQFF
>TRBV12-3/TRBV12-4|NA|NA|TRBJ1-5
CASSLSDNQPQHF
>TRBV5-1|TRBD2|NA|TRBJ2-1
CASSLPSGTSGIDEQFF
>TRBV5-6|NA|NA|TRBJ2-1
CASSLKTDVEQFF
>TRBV20-1|TRBD2|many|TRBJ2-1
CSARAGGTSGMGEQFF
>TRBV28|NA|many|TRBJ2-5
CASSLGRVETQYF
>TRBV4-1|TRBD2|many|TRBJ2-4
CASSQRVAGVAAKNIQYF
>TRBV20-1|NA|NA|TRBJ2-5
CSARFNLRQETRYF
>TRBV5-1|TRBD1|many|TRBJ1-1
CASSTSGQTLDTEAFF
>TRBV21-1|NA|many|TRBJ1-1
CASSKVSCRERNTEAFF
>TRBV20-1|TRBD2|many|TRBJ2-7
CSASGRNIKTSYEQYF
>TRBV6-5|TRBD1|NA|TRBJ1-2
CASSPSGGHGYTF
>TRBV5-1|TRBD1|many|TRBJ2-3
CASSLPPGQGSSTDTQYF
>TRBV25-1|NA|many|TRBJ1-3
CASSDQILSGNTIYF
>TRBV5-1|NA|many|TRBJ2-1
CASSSDRLSYNEQFF
>TRBV6-1|TRBD2|many|TRBJ2-5
CASSELAGAVTQYF
>TRBV20-1|TRBD2|few|TRBJ2-2
CSAKPGLMTGELFF